Shown below are 2 T cell receptor beta chains from a single sample sequenced in a study of Graves' ophthalmopathy and Graves' hyperthyroidism. Investigators amplified TCR beta CDR3 regions from RNA transcripts. First-round RT-PCR relied on HTBI primers, and a second-round multiplex PCR came next. TCRdb independently ran MiXCR on the multiplex PCR reads; one entry per CDR3 protein. The table has 230,000 or so distinct CDR3 sequences, 45% seen once; the top ten hold about half. What was sequenced was peripheral blood. The receptors here all came from an adult man with Graves' ophthalmopathy.

This clonotype has ten or more counts. The gene calls are TRBV10-3 and TRBJ2-7, with 10 bases aligning to TRBD2. Germline V gives CDR1 ENHRY, CDR2 SYGVKD. V shed 6 bases and J 0 bases; nucleotides not matched to a gene: 5. The length of the CDR3 is 15 residues. Written as DNA, the CDR3 is TGTGCCATCAGCCCATTAGCGGGAGGCTCCTACGAGCAGTACTTC. This gives the protein CAISPLAGGSYEQYF.

The chain couples TRBV7-9 to TRBJ1-2; 10 nucleotides line up with TRBD1. Losses at the gene ends were 5 bases for V and 6 bases for J; bases not matched to a gene: 9. Germline V lookup: CDR1 SEHNR, CDR2 FQNEAQ (reference sequence). There are 15 residues in the CDR3. CDR3 nucleotides: TGTGCCAGCAGCCTCAACGACAGGGGGCTCCATGGCTACACCTTC. The encoded protein is CASSLNDRGLHGYTF.